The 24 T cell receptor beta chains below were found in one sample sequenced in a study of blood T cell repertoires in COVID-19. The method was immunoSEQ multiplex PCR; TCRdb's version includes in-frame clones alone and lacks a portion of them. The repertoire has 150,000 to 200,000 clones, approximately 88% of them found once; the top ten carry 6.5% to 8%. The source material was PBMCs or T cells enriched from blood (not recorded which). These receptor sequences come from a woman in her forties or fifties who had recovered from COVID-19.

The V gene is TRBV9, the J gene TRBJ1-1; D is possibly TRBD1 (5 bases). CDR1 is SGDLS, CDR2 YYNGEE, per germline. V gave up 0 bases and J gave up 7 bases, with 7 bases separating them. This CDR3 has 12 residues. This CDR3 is CASSVEGLEAFF. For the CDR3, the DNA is TGTGCCAGCAGCGTAGAGGGGCTTGAAGCTTTCTTT.

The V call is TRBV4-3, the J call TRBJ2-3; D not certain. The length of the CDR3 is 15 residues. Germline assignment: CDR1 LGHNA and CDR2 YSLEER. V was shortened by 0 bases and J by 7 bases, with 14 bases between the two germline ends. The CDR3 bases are TGCGCCAGCAGCCAAGATGGCCCAGGTTTGAATACGCAGTATTTT. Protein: CASSQDGPGLNTQYF.

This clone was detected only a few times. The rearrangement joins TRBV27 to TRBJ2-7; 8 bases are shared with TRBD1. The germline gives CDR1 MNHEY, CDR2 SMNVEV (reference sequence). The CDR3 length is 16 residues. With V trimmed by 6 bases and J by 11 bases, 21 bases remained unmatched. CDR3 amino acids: CASSFTSGTGPLGEYF. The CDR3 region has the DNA TGTGCCAGCAGCTTTACATCCGGGACAGGACCCCTCGGGGAGTACTTC.

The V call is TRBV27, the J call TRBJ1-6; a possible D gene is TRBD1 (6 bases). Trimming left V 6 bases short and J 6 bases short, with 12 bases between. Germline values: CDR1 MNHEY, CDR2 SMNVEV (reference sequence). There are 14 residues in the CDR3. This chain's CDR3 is CASSRGATNSPLHF. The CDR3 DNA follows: TGTGCCAGCAGCAGGGGCGCGACTAATTCACCCCTCCACTTT.

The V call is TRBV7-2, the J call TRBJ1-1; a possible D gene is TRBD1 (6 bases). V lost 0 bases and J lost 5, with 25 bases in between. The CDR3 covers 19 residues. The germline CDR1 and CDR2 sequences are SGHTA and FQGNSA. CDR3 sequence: CASSLASGRGRGGRTEAFF. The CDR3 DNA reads TGTGCCAGCAGCTTAGCGTCTGGACGGGGCAGGGGAGGGAGGACTGAAGCTTTCTTT. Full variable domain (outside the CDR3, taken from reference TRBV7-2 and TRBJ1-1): GAGVSQSPSNKVTEKGKDVELRCDPISGHTALYWYRQSLGQGLEFLIYFQGNSAPDKSGLPSDRFSAERTGGSVSTLTIQRTQQEDSAVYLCASSLASGRGRGGRTEAFFGQGTRLTVV.

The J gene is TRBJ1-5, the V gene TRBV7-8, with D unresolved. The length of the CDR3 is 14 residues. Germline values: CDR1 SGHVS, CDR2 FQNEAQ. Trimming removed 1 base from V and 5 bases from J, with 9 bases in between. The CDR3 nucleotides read TGTGCCAGCAGCTTAGGTCCGTATGATCAGCCCCAGCATTTT. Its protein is CASSLGPYDQPQHF.

The CDR3: CASSVQDRMLTVLTF. The CDR3 DNA reads TGTGCCAGCAGCGTTCAAGACAGGATGTTAACCGTCCTGACTTTC. The genes are TRBV9 and TRBJ2-6; possible D gene TRBD1, 6 bases. The CDR3 sequence is 15 residues long. CDR1 SGDLS and CDR2 YYNGEE come from the germline V gene. The germline V and J ends were trimmed by 2 bases and 12 bases, with 18 bases remaining between them.

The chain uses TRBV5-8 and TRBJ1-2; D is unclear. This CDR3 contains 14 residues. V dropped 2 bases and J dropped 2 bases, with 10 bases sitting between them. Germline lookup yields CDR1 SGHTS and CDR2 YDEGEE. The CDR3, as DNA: TGTGCCAGCAGCTTACTTGATAGCAACTATGGCTACACCTTC. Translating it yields CASSLLDSNYGYTF.

CDR3 sequence: CASSFQRDYGYTF. The CDR3 coding sequence is TGTGCCAGCAGTTTCCAGCGAGACTATGGCTACACCTTC. The chain carries TRBV6-2 or TRBV6-3 and TRBJ1-2, with D unresolved. The germline V and J ends were trimmed by 4 bases and 3 bases, with 9 bases remaining between them. The CDR3 is 13 amino acids. Germline CDR1 MNHEY, CDR2 SVGEGT.

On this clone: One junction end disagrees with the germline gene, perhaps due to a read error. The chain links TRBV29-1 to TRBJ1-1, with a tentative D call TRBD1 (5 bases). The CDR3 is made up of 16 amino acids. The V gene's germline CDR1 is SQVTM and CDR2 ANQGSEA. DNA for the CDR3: TGCAGCTCACTCGGTGGGGCGAGGCCCCTGAACAGTGAAGCTTTCTTT. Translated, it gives CSSLGGARPLNSEAFF.

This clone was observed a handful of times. This CDR3 is CATQGQTYEQYF. CDR3 nucleotide sequence: TGTGCCACCCAAGGACAGACCTACGAGCAGTACTTC. The rearrangement uses TRBV15 and TRBJ2-7; D may be TRBD1 (6 bases). In germline, CDR1 is LNHNV, CDR2 YYDKDF (reference sequence). V lost 8 bases and J lost 2, with 10 bases in between. This CDR3 contains 12 residues.

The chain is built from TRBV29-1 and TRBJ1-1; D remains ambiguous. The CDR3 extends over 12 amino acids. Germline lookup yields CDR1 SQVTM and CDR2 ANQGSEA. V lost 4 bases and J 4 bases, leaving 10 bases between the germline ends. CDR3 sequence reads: CSVARLATEAFF. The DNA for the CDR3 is TGCAGCGTTGCTAGGTTGGCCACTGAAGCTTTCTTT.

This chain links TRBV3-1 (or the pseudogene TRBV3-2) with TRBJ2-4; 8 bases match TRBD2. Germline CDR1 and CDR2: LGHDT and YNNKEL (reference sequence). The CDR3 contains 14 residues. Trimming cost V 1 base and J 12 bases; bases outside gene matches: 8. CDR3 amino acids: CASSQVSQRGTQYF. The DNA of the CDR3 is TGTGCCAGCAGCCAAGTTAGCCAGCGGGGGACTCAGTACTTC.

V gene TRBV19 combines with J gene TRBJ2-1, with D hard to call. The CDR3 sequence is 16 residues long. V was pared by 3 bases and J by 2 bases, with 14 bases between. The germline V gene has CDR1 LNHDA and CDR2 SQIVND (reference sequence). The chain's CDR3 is CASSIQSVPPYNEQFF. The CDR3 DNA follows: TGTGCCAGTAGTATTCAGTCAGTCCCTCCCTACAATGAGCAGTTCTTC. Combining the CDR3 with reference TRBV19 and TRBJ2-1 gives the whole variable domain DGGITQSPKYLFRKEGQNVTLSCEQNLNHDAMYWYRQDPGQGLRLIYYSQIVNDFQKGDIAEGYSVSREKKESFPLTVTSAQKNPTAFYLCASSIQSVPPYNEQFFGPGTRLTVL.

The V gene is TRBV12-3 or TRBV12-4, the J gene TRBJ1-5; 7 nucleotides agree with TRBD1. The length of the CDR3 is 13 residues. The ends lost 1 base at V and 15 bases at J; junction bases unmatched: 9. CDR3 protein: CASSLGTGQILHF. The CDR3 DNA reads TGTGCCAGCAGTTTAGGGACAGGACAGATTCTGCATTTT.

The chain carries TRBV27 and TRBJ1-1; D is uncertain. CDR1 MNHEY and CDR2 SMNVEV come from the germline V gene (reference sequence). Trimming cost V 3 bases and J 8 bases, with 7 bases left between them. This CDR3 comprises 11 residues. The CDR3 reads CASSFAGEAFF. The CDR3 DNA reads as TGTGCCAGCAGTTTTGCGGGGGAAGCTTTCTTT.

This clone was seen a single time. DNA of the CDR3: TGTGCCAGCAGCTTAGATCAACTAGACAATGAGCAGTTCTTC. Amino acids: CASSLDQLDNEQFF. The chain is built from TRBV11-3 and TRBJ2-1; D is possibly TRBD2 (5 bases). This CDR3 contains 14 residues. Trimming took off 0 bases at V and 5 bases at J, with 8 bases between the two ends. The germline gives CDR1 SGHNT, CDR2 YENEEA.

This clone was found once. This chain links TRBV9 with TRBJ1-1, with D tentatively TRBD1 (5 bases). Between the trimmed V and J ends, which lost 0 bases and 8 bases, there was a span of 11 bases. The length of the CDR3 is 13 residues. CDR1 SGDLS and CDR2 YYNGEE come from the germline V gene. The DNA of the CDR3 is TGTGCCAGCAGCGTAGTGGGGGGACGGGAAGCTTTCTTT. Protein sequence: CASSVVGGREAFF.

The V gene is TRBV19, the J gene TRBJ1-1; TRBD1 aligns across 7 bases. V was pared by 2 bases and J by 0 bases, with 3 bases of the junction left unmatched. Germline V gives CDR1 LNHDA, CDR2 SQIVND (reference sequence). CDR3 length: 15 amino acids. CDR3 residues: CASSISGTVNTEAFF. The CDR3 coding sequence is TGTGCCAGTAGTATATCCGGGACAGTGAACACTGAAGCTTTCTTT.

CDR3: CASSQGGTVNQPQHF. The CDR3, as DNA: TGTGCCAGCAGCCAAGGGGGGACAGTCAATCAGCCCCAGCATTTT. This chain links TRBV14 with TRBJ1-5; 7 bases match TRBD1. From germline, CDR1 is SGHDN and CDR2 FVKESK. This CDR3 contains 15 residues. J gave up 3 bases and V 1 base, and 3 bases lay outside the gene matches.

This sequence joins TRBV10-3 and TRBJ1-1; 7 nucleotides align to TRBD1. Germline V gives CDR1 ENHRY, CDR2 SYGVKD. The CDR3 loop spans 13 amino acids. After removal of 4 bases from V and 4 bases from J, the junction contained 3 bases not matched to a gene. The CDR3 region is CAISGQGRTEAFF. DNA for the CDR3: TGTGCCATCAGTGGACAGGGACGCACTGAAGCTTTCTTT.

The CDR3 is CSVDGGAPGWGEQYF. As DNA, the CDR3 is TGCAGCGTTGATGGGGGGGCCCCCGGTTGGGGCGAGCAGTACTTC. This rearrangement joins TRBV29-1 to TRBJ2-7, with D perhaps matching TRBD2 (7 bases). The CDR3 is 15 residues long. Germline CDR1 reads SQVTM; CDR2 reads ANQGSEA. With 3 bases removed from V and 6 bases from J, the gap between germline ends came to 21 bases.

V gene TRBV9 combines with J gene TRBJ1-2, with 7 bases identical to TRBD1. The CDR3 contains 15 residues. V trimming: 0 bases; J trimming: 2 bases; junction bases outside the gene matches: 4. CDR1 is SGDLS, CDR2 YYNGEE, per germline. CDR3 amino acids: CASSVDLTGNYGYTF. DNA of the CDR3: TGTGCCAGCAGCGTAGATCTGACAGGGAACTATGGCTACACCTTC.

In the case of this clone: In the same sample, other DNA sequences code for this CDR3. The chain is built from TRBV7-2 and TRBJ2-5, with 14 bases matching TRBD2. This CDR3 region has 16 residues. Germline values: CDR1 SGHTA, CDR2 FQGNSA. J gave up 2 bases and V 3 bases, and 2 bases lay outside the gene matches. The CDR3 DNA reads TGTGCCAGCAGCTTGGGGACTAGCGGGGGACAAGAGACCCAGTACTTC. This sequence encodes CASSLGTSGGQETQYF.